This record concerns one T cell receptor (beta chain) sequence. Living in about 25 US areas, the participants were between roughly 18 and 89 years of age. This entry comes from a study of blood T cell repertoires in COVID-19. The V gene's germline CDR1 is WNHNN and CDR2 SYGVQD (reference sequence). The CDR3 is made up of 13 amino acids. V dropped 4 bases and J dropped 1 base, with 7 bases sitting between them. As handled by the study authors: For nucleated cells, counts were estimated from reference gene primer amplification. TCRdb's copy holds only in-frame clones and misses some; the assay was immunoSEQ multiplex PCR. V, J and clone size reflect that table, while D and trimming were determined from the DNA. The table lists roughly 430,000 clones, roughly 87% of them singletons.

The V and J genes are TRBV10-1 and TRBJ1-1; D is unclear. The sequenced material came from PBMCs or T cells enriched from blood (not recorded which). The sequence was obtained from a woman between 40 and 50 years old with acute COVID-19. Here the CDR3 reads CASSGAGNTEAFF. The CDR3 DNA is TGCGCCAGCAGTGGGGCAGGGAACACTGAAGCTTTCTTT.